This entry describes one T cell receptor (beta chain). Its antigen remains unidentified. A junction end diverges from the germline sequence, so it may reflect a read error. This sample's RNA came from whole unsorted tissue. This non-tumor lung sample came from over 3 cm beyond the tumor edge. This CDR3 spans 13 amino acids. Germline CDR1 and CDR2: SGHDN and FVKESK. The data are from a study of tumor and adjacent non-tumor tissue in lung cancer. The study, taken as a whole, reports: Higher tumor TCR diversity was associated with shorter survival. Normal lung showed higher cumulative top 100 clone frequency than tumor. Compared with tumor, normal lung showed significantly lower TCR diversity.

Three rounds of nested PCR, following a modified ARM-PCR protocol, produced the TCRbeta library. TCRdb called the multiplex PCR reads again in MiXCR, with one record for every CDR3 protein. The sample consists of 85,000 or so distinct CDR3 sequences, more than 75% of them appearing once. The chain combines TRBV14 with TRBJ1-5, with D uncertain. Input material: distant non-tumor lung tissue. The clonotype comes from a woman aged 50 to 65 with non-small cell lung cancer. The CDR3 DNA reads TGTGCCAGGAGCCAAGAGGTGGGTCAGCCCCGGCATTTT. Translating it yields CARSQEVGQPRHF.